A single sample is the source of the 23 T cell receptor beta chains below, sequenced in a study of blood T cell repertoires in COVID-19. Here immunoSEQ multiplex PCR was the method, and the copy in TCRdb shows in-frame clones only, minus some. The sample holds 130,000 or so clones, under 90% seen once. The sequencing sample was made of peripheral blood. The receptors come from a man aged 55 to 70 with acute or convalescent COVID-19.

The V call is TRBV11-2, the J call TRBJ1-1; possible D gene TRBD1, 5 bases. The CDR3 loop spans 16 amino acids. Germline values: CDR1 SGHAT, CDR2 FQNNGV. The V and J ends lost 3 bases and 3 bases respectively, with 17 bases between them. The CDR3 DNA is TGTGCCAGCAGCTTGCCACCCTCTCAGGGATACACTGAAGCTTTCTTT. Encoded protein: CASSLPPSQGYTEAFF.

The J gene is TRBJ2-1, the V gene TRBV29-1, with D maybe TRBD1 (5 bases). CDR1 and CDR2 (germline): SQVTM, ANQGSEA. The CDR3 covers 11 residues. V lost 0 bases to trimming and J lost 9 bases, with 6 bases between them. CDR3: CSVEDTGEQFF. CDR3 DNA sequence: TGCAGCGTTGAAGATACAGGTGAGCAGTTCTTC.

The chain employs TRBV5-1 and TRBJ2-3; D is possibly TRBD1 (6 bases). V lost 0 bases, J lost 0 bases, and 14 bases lay in between. The CDR3 has 17 residues. Germline V gene data show CDR1 as SGHRS and CDR2 as YFSETQ. DNA of the CDR3: TGCGCCAGCAGCTTGGCTTTGGACAGCTTTAGCACAGATACGCAGTATTTT. This codes for CASSLALDSFSTDTQYF.

This clone was observed a few times. This chain uses TRBV28 with TRBJ2-7, with D possibly TRBD2 on 6 matching bases. Germline loops: CDR1 MDHEN, CDR2 SYDVKM. The CDR3 is 14 amino acids. V gave up 6 bases and J gave up 0 bases, with 12 bases separating them. The CDR3 DNA reads TGTGCCAGCAGCCGACTAGACAGCTCCTACGAGCAGTACTTC. It codes for CASSRLDSSYEQYF. The entire variable domain, with the rest obtained from reference TRBV28 and TRBJ2-7, is as follows: DVKVTQSSRYLVKRTGEKVFLECVQDMDHENMFWYRQDPGLGLRLIYFSYDVKMKEKGDIPEGYSVSREKKERFSLILESASTNQTSMYLCASSRLDSSYEQYFGPGTRLTVT.

The chain uses TRBV7-2 and TRBJ2-1; D may be TRBD2 (6 bases). The germline gives CDR1 SGHTA, CDR2 FQGNSA. The CDR3 loop spans 14 amino acids. V was clipped by 3 bases and J by 3 bases, with 9 bases between them. CDR3 sequence: CASSFGGFYNEQFF. In DNA, the CDR3 is TGTGCCAGCAGCTTCGGAGGGTTCTACAATGAGCAGTTCTTC.

This chain joins TRBV3-1 (or the pseudogene TRBV3-2) and TRBJ2-7, with D perhaps matching TRBD2 (6 bases). V lost 3 bases and J lost 5, with 11 bases in between. The CDR3 sequence is 13 residues long. Germline loops: CDR1 LGHDT, CDR2 YNNKEL (reference sequence). Written as DNA, the CDR3 is TGTGCCAGCAGCCAGGGACTTATCCACGAGCAGTACTTC. Translating it yields CASSQGLIHEQYF.

DNA for the CDR3: TGTGCCAGCAGTCTTCCGGGATCACAAATTTACGAGCAGTACTTC. Translating gives CASSLPGSQIYEQYF. The chain links TRBV6-2 or TRBV6-3 to TRBJ2-7; maybe TRBD2 (5 bases). From germline, CDR1 is MNHEY and CDR2 SVGEGT. This CDR3 is 15 amino acids long. The germline V and J ends were trimmed by 5 bases and 4 bases, with 18 bases remaining between them.

This chain joins TRBV30 and TRBJ2-7; no firm D call. V lost 2 bases, J lost 3 bases, and 8 bases lay in between. The CDR3 spans 12 residues. CDR1 is GTSNPN, CDR2 SVGIG, per germline (reference sequence). This CDR3 is CAWSPKNYEQYF. In DNA, the CDR3 is TGTGCCTGGAGTCCTAAGAACTACGAGCAGTACTTC.

This clone turned up a few times. The V and J genes are TRBV6-5 and TRBJ2-1; 14 nucleotides agree with TRBD2. In germline, CDR1 is MNHEY, CDR2 SVGAGI. Trimming took 7 bases from V and 9 from J; bases not matched to a gene: 8. CDR3 length equals 15 residues. The CDR3 here is CASIGRGLAGVEQFF. CDR3 coding DNA: TGTGCCAGCATCGGTAGGGGACTAGCGGGAGTTGAGCAGTTCTTC.

V is TRBV15 and J is TRBJ2-1; D might be TRBD2 (5 bases). The length of the CDR3 is 16 residues. Germline V lookup: CDR1 LNHNV, CDR2 YYDKDF (reference sequence). Trimming pared 0 bases from V and 7 bases from J, leaving 16 bases between. This CDR3 reads CATSRDLARGDNEQFF. In nucleotides, the CDR3 is TGTGCCACCAGCAGAGATCTAGCCCGAGGAGATAATGAGCAGTTCTTC.

The CDR3 nucleotides are TGTGCCAGCAGTTTCCGGAAGGGGACAGGGAGTTGGACCGGGGAGCTGTTTTTT. Translating it yields CASSFRKGTGSWTGELFF. The chain links TRBV28 to TRBJ2-2; 9 nucleotides line up with TRBD1. This CDR3 spans 18 amino acids. With 3 bases clipped from V and 5 bases from J, the junction kept 13 bases outside the gene matches. Germline lookup yields CDR1 MDHEN and CDR2 SYDVKM.

The chain carries TRBV6-6 and TRBJ2-3; possibly TRBD2 for D (6 bases). Germline loops: CDR1 MNHNY, CDR2 SVGAGI (reference sequence). There are 15 residues in the CDR3. V lost 7 bases to trimming and J lost 0 bases, with 14 bases between them. The CDR3 loop is CASTRGGVSTDTQYF. The CDR3, as DNA: TGTGCCAGCACTAGGGGCGGGGTCAGCACAGATACGCAGTATTTT.

The V call is TRBV6-5, the J call TRBJ2-6; D gene unclear. Per the germline V gene, CDR1 is MNHEY and CDR2 is SVGAGI. V lost 2 bases to trimming and J lost 0 bases, with 5 bases between them. The CDR3 spans 15 residues. The CDR3 loop is CASSYLTSGANVLTF. The DNA for the CDR3 is TGTGCCAGCAGTTACCTAACCTCTGGGGCCAACGTCCTGACTTTC.

This clone was recorded once. This chain uses TRBV4-3 with TRBJ1-4; D not resolved. CDR1 is LGHNA and CDR2 is YSLEER in the germline V gene. The V end lost 0 bases, the J end lost 4 bases, and 9 bases lay between the germline ends. The CDR3 covers 15 residues. The CDR3 loop is CASSQEGSGNEKLFF. The CDR3 bases are TGCGCCAGCAGCCAAGAGGGCAGCGGTAATGAAAAACTGTTTTTT.

The chain links TRBV3-1 (or the pseudogene TRBV3-2) to TRBJ1-5, with a tentative D call TRBD1 (5 bases). Trimming left V 5 bases short and J 0 bases short, with 11 bases between. Germline CDR1 reads LGHDT; CDR2 reads YNNKEL (reference sequence). The CDR3 length is 15 residues. CDR3 coding DNA: TGTGCCAGCAGCATGGGACTGCTTAGCAATCAGCCCCAGCATTTT. This gives the protein CASSMGLLSNQPQHF.

This chain uses TRBV6-5 with TRBJ2-7; D perhaps matches TRBD2 (6 bases). V shed 5 bases and J shed 3 bases, with 14 bases lying between them. Per the germline V gene, CDR1 is MNHEY and CDR2 is SVGAGI. This CDR3 contains 14 residues. The CDR3 nucleotides are TGTGCCAGCAGTATCCAGGGAGGAGTCTACGAGCAGTACTTC. It codes for CASSIQGGVYEQYF.

This clone was counted a few times. V gene TRBV2 combines with J gene TRBJ1-2; unclear D gene. Trimming left V 7 bases short and J 8 bases short, with 11 bases between. This CDR3 contains 11 residues. The germline V gene has CDR1 SNHLY and CDR2 FYNNEI. This CDR3 reads CASTEAFGYTF. Written as DNA, the CDR3 is TGTGCCAGCACTGAGGCCTTCGGCTACACCTTC.

The V call is TRBV9, the J call TRBJ2-7, with D possibly being TRBD1 (6 bases). This CDR3 region has 13 residues. The germline V gene encodes CDR1 SGDLS and CDR2 YYNGEE. Trimming cost V 4 bases and J 6 bases, with 14 bases left between them. The CDR3 sequence: CASSPLGDTEQYF. In nucleotides, the CDR3 is TGTGCCAGCAGCCCCCTTGGGGACACCGAGCAGTACTTC.

The rearrangement joins TRBV2 to TRBJ2-3; D unclear. CDR1 and CDR2 from the germline V gene are SNHLY and FYNNEI. The CDR3 has 14 residues. V lost 4 bases and J 4 bases, leaving 12 bases between the germline ends. The CDR3 nucleotides are TGTGCCAGCAGTGCCTCTAGGCGAGCAGATACGCAGTATTTT. Translated: CASSASRRADTQYF.

The rearrangement links TRBV6-6 to TRBJ1-3; D is ambiguous. CDR3 length equals 14 residues. Germline V CDR1 and CDR2: MNHNY, SVGAGI (reference sequence). Trimming stripped 5 bases from V and 2 bases from J, with 10 bases between. This CDR3 is CASSPQVAGNTIYF. The CDR3 region has the DNA TGTGCCAGCAGTCCCCAGGTCGCTGGAAACACCATATATTTT.

In its sample, this clone was seen once. The chain joins TRBV27 to TRBJ1-3; D gene ambiguous. Germline loops: CDR1 MNHEY, CDR2 SMNVEV (reference sequence). V lost 6 bases and J 1 base, leaving 7 bases between the germline ends. The CDR3 is 13 residues long. The CDR3 sequence is CASRGSSGNTIYF. DNA for the CDR3: TGTGCCAGCAGAGGGAGTTCTGGAAACACCATATATTTT.

V is TRBV5-5 and J is TRBJ1-5, with a possible D match to TRBD1 (5 bases). Trimming shortened V by 0 bases and J by 2 bases, and 9 bases separated the two germline ends. Germline CDR1 is SGHKS and CDR2 is YYEKEE (reference sequence). The CDR3 covers 15 residues. CDR3 amino acids: CASSLAGNGNQPQHF. The DNA of the CDR3 is TGTGCCAGCAGCTTGGCAGGGAACGGCAATCAGCCCCAGCATTTT.

The gene calls are TRBV11-1 and TRBJ1-1; no firm D call. Trimming removed 5 bases from V and 1 base from J, with 8 bases in between. The CDR3 length is 13 residues. Germline V CDR1 and CDR2: SGHAT, FQDESV (reference sequence). The CDR3 nucleotides are TGTGCCAGCAGCCCTCACTCGAACACTGAAGCTTTCTTT. Translating gives CASSPHSNTEAFF.